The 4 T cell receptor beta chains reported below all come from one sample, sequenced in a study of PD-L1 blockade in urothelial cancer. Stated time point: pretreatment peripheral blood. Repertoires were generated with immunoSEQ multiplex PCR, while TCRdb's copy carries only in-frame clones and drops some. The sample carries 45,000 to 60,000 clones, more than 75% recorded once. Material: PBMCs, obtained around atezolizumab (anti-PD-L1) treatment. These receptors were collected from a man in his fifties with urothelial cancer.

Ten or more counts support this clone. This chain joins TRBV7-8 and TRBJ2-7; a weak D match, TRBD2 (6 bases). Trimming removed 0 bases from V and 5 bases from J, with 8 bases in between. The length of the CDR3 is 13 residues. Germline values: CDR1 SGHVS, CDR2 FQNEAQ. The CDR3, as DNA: TGTGCCAGCAGCTTAGCGCGGGGCCACGAGCAGTACGTC. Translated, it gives CASSLARGHEQYV.

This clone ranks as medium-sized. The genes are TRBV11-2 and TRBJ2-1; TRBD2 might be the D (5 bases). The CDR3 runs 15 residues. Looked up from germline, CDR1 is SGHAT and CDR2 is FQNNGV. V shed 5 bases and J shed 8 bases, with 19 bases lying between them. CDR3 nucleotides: TGTGCCAGCAGCCCCTCGGTTCCAATTAGCGATGAGCAGTTCTTC. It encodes CASSPSVPISDEQFF.

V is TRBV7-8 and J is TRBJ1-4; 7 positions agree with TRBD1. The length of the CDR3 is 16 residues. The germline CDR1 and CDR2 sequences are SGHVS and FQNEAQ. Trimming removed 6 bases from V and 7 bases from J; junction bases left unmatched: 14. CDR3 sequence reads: CASSLRVGGGSEKLFF. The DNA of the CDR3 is TGTGCCAGCAGTCTTAGGGTAGGGGGCGGTTCTGAAAAACTGTTTTTT. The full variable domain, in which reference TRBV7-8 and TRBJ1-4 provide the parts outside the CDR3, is GAGVSQSPRYKVAKRGQDVALRCDPISGHVSLFWYQQALGQGPEFLTYFQNEAQLDKSGLPSDRFFAERPEGSVSTLKIQRTQQEDSAVYLCASSLRVGGGSEKLFFGSGTQLSVL.

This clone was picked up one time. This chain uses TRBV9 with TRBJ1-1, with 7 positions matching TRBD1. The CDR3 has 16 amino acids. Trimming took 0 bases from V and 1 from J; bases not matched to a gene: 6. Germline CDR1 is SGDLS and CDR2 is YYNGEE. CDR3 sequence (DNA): TGTGCCAGCAGCGTAGGACAGGGCTCGGAGAACACTGAAGCTTTCTTT. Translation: CASSVGQGSENTEAFF. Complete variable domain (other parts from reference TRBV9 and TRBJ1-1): DSGVTQTPKHLITATGQRVTLRCSPRSGDLSVYWYQQSLDQGLQFLIQYYNGEERAKGNILERFSAQQFPDLHSELNLSSLELGDSALYFCASSVGQGSENTEAFFGQGTRLTVV.